The next 15 T cell receptor beta chains were all read from a single sample in a study of blood T cell repertoires in COVID-19. Only in-frame clones appear in the TCRdb table, and some are missing; sequencing was by immunoSEQ multiplex PCR. There are about 270,000 clones in the sample; 90% occur only once, and roughly 4.3% lies in the top ten. Sequencing used PBMCs or T cells enriched from blood (not recorded which). These receptors originate from a woman aged 25-40 years with acute COVID-19.

In its sample, this clone was seen once. J is TRBJ2-5 and V is TRBV29-1; D is ambiguous. Trimming stripped 2 bases from V and 0 bases from J, with 34 bases between. CDR1 and CDR2 (germline): SQVTM, ANQGSEA. The CDR3 is made up of 22 amino acids. CDR3 sequence (DNA): TGCAGCGTTGAAATCCCGCCGAGTCAAATCAAGACGACGAGTGGGCACCAAGAGACCCAGTACTTC. It codes for CSVEIPPSQIKTTSGHQETQYF.

V gene TRBV9 combines with J gene TRBJ1-6, with D perhaps TRBD1 (5 bases). Germline V lookup: CDR1 SGDLS, CDR2 YYNGEE. V dropped 0 bases and J dropped 8 bases, with 12 bases sitting between them. This CDR3 spans 15 amino acids. The CDR3 is CASSVGPGPDSPLHF. The CDR3 coding sequence is TGTGCCAGCAGCGTAGGCCCAGGGCCGGATTCACCCCTCCACTTT.

The V gene is TRBV7-3, the J gene TRBJ2-7; the D gene is possibly TRBD2 (6 bases). The germline V gene encodes CDR1 SGHTA and CDR2 FQGTGA. This CDR3 is built from 13 residues. Trimming stripped 3 bases from V and 2 bases from J, with 8 bases between. The CDR3 sequence is CASSLGGTYEQYF. The CDR3 region has the DNA TGTGCCAGCAGCTTGGGAGGAACCTACGAGCAGTACTTC.

The J gene is TRBJ1-1, the V gene TRBV4-1; 7 positions match TRBD1. The V gene's germline CDR1 is MGHRA and CDR2 YSYEKL. The J segment lost 4 bases and the V segment lost 5 bases, leaving 4 bases of the junction unmatched. The CDR3 runs to 13 residues. CDR3 amino acids: CASSKPGGTEAFF. The CDR3 DNA reads TGCGCCAGCAGCAAACCAGGGGGCACTGAAGCTTTCTTT.

The V call is TRBV4-1, the J call TRBJ1-1; unclear D gene. Germline V gene sequence: CDR1 MGHRA, CDR2 YSYEKL. V lost 6 bases to trimming and J lost 3 bases, with 20 bases between them. This CDR3 region has 16 residues. The CDR3 sequence is CASSQSEGEIYTEAFF. In DNA, the CDR3 is TGCGCCAGCAGTCAAAGTGAGGGAGAAATCTACACTGAAGCTTTCTTT.

This chain joins TRBV4-3 and TRBJ2-1, with 8 bases lining up with TRBD2. Germline values: CDR1 LGHNA, CDR2 YSLEER. The length of the CDR3 is 14 residues. Unmatched junction bases numbered 7, after V lost 0 bases and J lost 12 bases. In DNA, the CDR3 is TGCGCCAGCAGCCAAGACCAGGGGAGCGGGAGGCAGTTCTTC. Translating it yields CASSQDQGSGRQFF.

V and J are TRBV15 and TRBJ2-3; 7 bases match TRBD1. Unmatched junction bases numbered 6, after V lost 1 base and J lost 2 bases. CDR1 is LNHNV and CDR2 is YYDKDF in the germline V gene (reference sequence). The length of the CDR3 is 16 residues. The CDR3 loop reads CATSRVTGAVTDTQYF. The CDR3 DNA follows: TGTGCCACCAGCAGAGTTACAGGGGCGGTCACAGATACGCAGTATTTT.

V is TRBV9 and J is TRBJ2-7; 9 nucleotides agree with TRBD2. Per the germline V gene, CDR1 is SGDLS and CDR2 is YYNGEE. The CDR3 is 16 amino acids. V lost 0 bases, J lost 2 bases, and 6 bases stayed unmatched. This CDR3 is CASSVASASGTYEQYF. CDR3 DNA: TGTGCCAGCAGCGTAGCTTCGGCTAGCGGGACCTACGAGCAGTACTTC.

The rearrangement uses TRBV28 and TRBJ1-1; no firm D call. CDR1 and CDR2 from the germline V gene are MDHEN and SYDVKM. The V end lost 6 bases, the J end lost 4 bases, and 21 bases lay between the germline ends. The CDR3 consists of 16 residues. This chain's CDR3 is CASSRKVEVHGTEAFF. In DNA form, the CDR3 reads TGTGCCAGCAGCCGGAAGGTGGAGGTGCACGGCACTGAAGCTTTCTTT.

The gene calls are TRBV4-3 and TRBJ1-3; 7 bases match TRBD1. The CDR3 is made up of 17 amino acids. Looked up from germline, CDR1 is LGHNA and CDR2 is YSLEER. The J segment lost 0 bases and the V segment lost 0 bases, leaving 5 bases of the junction unmatched. CDR3 nucleotide sequence: TGCGCCAGCAGCCAAGAGGGACAGAGAAGCTCTGGAAACACCATATATTTT. Translation gives CASSQEGQRSSGNTIYF.

The chain employs TRBV6-5 and TRBJ1-5, with TRBD1 matching over 8 bases. The germline V gene has CDR1 MNHEY and CDR2 SVGAGI. V was pared by 0 bases and J by 6 bases, with 1 base of the junction left unmatched. The CDR3 is 14 residues long. This chain's CDR3 is CASSYSTGAQPQHF. CDR3 sequence (DNA): TGTGCCAGCAGTTACTCGACAGGGGCTCAGCCCCAGCATTTT.

This chain links TRBV19 with TRBJ2-1; 8 positions match TRBD2. V was pared by 7 bases and J by 6 bases, with 17 bases of the junction left unmatched. The germline gives CDR1 LNHDA, CDR2 SQIVND (reference sequence). This CDR3 is built from 17 residues. This CDR3 is CASTPTGSSGTGNEQFF. In DNA form, the CDR3 reads TGTGCCAGTACTCCCACGGGAAGTAGCGGGACTGGCAATGAGCAGTTCTTC.

The chain has TRBV5-1 and TRBJ2-2, with 10 positions matching TRBD2. After removal of 0 bases from V and 4 bases from J, the junction contained 0 bases not matched to a gene. This CDR3 is built from 15 residues. Germline CDR1 and CDR2: SGHRS and YFSETQ. The CDR3 loop is CASSLASGSTGELFF. CDR3 sequence (DNA): TGCGCCAGCAGCTTGGCTAGCGGGAGCACCGGGGAGCTGTTTTTT.

This chain joins TRBV2 and TRBJ2-5; 15 bases line up with TRBD2. Germline V gene data show CDR1 as SNHLY and CDR2 as FYNNEI. Unmatched junction bases numbered 2, after V lost 2 bases and J lost 4 bases. The CDR3 length is 16 residues. The CDR3 DNA reads as TGTGCCAGCAGTGAAAAGGGACTAGCGGGAGGAGAGACCCAGTACTTC. Translating gives CASSEKGLAGGETQYF.

V and J are TRBV30 and TRBJ2-1; 9 bases line up with TRBD2. Germline V gene data show CDR1 as GTSNPN and CDR2 as SVGIG (reference sequence). Losses at the gene ends were 2 bases for V and 6 bases for J; bases not matched to a gene: 5. The CDR3 has 14 residues. The chain's CDR3 is CAWSFSGSRNEQFF. The CDR3 region has the DNA TGTGCCTGGAGTTTTAGCGGGAGTCGCAATGAGCAGTTCTTC.